The clone carrying this TCR beta chain appeared a few times. The repertoire was sequenced with immunoSEQ multiplex PCR; TCRdb's copy has only in-frame clones and lacks some. The top ten hold 7.5% to 9.5% of the sample, which has about 200,000 clones, 82% seen once. The data stem from a study of blood T cell repertoires in COVID-19. Germline V CDR1 and CDR2: SQVTM, ANQGSEA. V lost 6 bases to trimming and J lost 5 bases; unmatched junction nucleotides: 9. This CDR3 has 13 amino acids. The sequence came from a woman aged 80 or over with COVID-19, enrolled during active disease. The chain carries TRBV29-1 and TRBJ2-5; TRBD2 matches 7 bases. Specimen: peripheral blood. CDR3 protein: CSVGGGAGETQYF. CDR3 DNA: TGCAGCGTGGGGGGAGGGGCCGGTGAGACCCAGTACTTC.